The 27 T cell receptor beta chains reported below all come from one sample, sequenced in a study of cytomegalovirus exposure and HLA in healthy donors. The PCR ran on 60 Vbeta and 13 Jbeta primers. TCRdb's copy holds only in-frame clones and misses some; the assay was immunoSEQ multiplex PCR. Seen here are under 200,000 clones, around 68% observed once, and the top ten hold 1.3% to 1.5%. The sequenced sample consisted of PBMCs. Receptors were obtained from a man aged 50 or older in good health and CMV-seronegative.

This clone was counted a single time. This chain connects TRBV2 to TRBJ1-5, with D maybe TRBD1 (5 bases). Germline V CDR1 and CDR2: SNHLY, FYNNEI. V lost 6 bases to trimming and J lost 4 bases, with 16 bases between them. The CDR3 sequence is 15 residues long. The CDR3 reads CASRVTGLRNQPQHF. As DNA, the CDR3 is TGTGCCAGCAGGGTGACGGGACTGCGGAATCAGCCCCAGCATTTT.

The chain carries TRBV5-8 and TRBJ2-3, with TRBD2 identical over 7 bases. V shed 4 bases, J shed 1 base, and the junction held 6 bases outside the gene matches. The CDR3 covers 15 residues. CDR1 is SGHTS and CDR2 is YDEGEE in the germline V gene. CDR3 residues: CASSPAGVGTDTQYF. The DNA of the CDR3 is TGTGCCAGCAGCCCGGCGGGGGTGGGCACAGATACGCAGTATTTT. Together with reference TRBV5-8 and TRBJ2-3, the CDR3 gives the full variable domain: EAGVTQSPTHLIKTRGQQATLRCSPISGHTSVYWYQQALGLGLQFLLWYDEGEERNRGNFPPRFSGRQFPNYSSELNVNALELEDSALYLCASSPAGVGTDTQYFGPGTRLTVL.

As to this clone: At the DNA level, this CDR3 is encoded by other sequences in the same sample as well. V is TRBV28 and J is TRBJ2-7, with TRBD1 identical over 11 bases. CDR3 length: 16 residues. CDR1 MDHEN and CDR2 SYDVKM come from the germline V gene. V lost 5 bases to trimming and J lost 1 base; unmatched junction nucleotides: 7. The DNA for the CDR3 is TGTGCCAGCAGTAGCCCGGGACAGGGGGTTTCCTACGAGCAGTACTTC. Encoded protein: CASSSPGQGVSYEQYF.

The V and J genes are TRBV15 and TRBJ1-5; 10 bases agree with TRBD1. With V trimmed by 0 bases and J by 7 bases, 6 bases remained unmatched. The CDR3 covers 16 residues. Germline lookup yields CDR1 LNHNV and CDR2 YYDKDF (reference sequence). The CDR3 spells CATSREKGQGPQPQHF. CDR3 DNA: TGTGCCACCAGCAGAGAGAAGGGACAGGGGCCCCAGCCCCAGCATTTT.

The chain joins TRBV19 to TRBJ1-5, with 9 bases that match TRBD1. V was clipped by 5 bases and J by 7 bases; unmatched bases: 6. Per the germline V gene, CDR1 is LNHDA and CDR2 is SQIVND (reference sequence). The CDR3 is 14 residues long. DNA of the CDR3: TGTGCCAGTAGTTCACAGGGGGCTTTGCAGCCCCAGCATTTT. Protein: CASSSQGALQPQHF.

The V gene is TRBV15, the J gene TRBJ2-1; the match to TRBD1 covers 8 bases. The CDR3 is 14 residues long. V lost 5 bases and J lost 5; bases outside the gene matches: 5. The germline gives CDR1 LNHNV, CDR2 YYDKDF (reference sequence). The CDR3 nucleotides read TGTGCCACCAGCCGGGACAGGCCTAACAATGAGCAGTTCTTC. Translation gives CATSRDRPNNEQFF. The whole variable domain, filled in from reference TRBV15 and TRBJ2-1, reads DAMVIQNPRYQVTQFGKPVTLSCSQTLNHNVMYWYQQKSSQAPKLLFHYYDKDFNNEADTPDNFQSRRPNTSFCFLDIRSPGLGDTAMYLCATSRDRPNNEQFFGPGTRLTVL.

This chain uses TRBV9 with TRBJ1-1; 8 bases align to TRBD1. The germline CDR1 and CDR2 sequences are SGDLS and YYNGEE. The CDR3 contains 17 residues. Trimming took 5 bases from V and 0 from J; bases not matched to a gene: 12. The DNA for the CDR3 is TGTGCCAGCAGTCGAACTTGGACAGGGCTGATGAACACTGAAGCTTTCTTT. It yields the protein CASSRTWTGLMNTEAFF.

The chain has TRBV4-2 and TRBJ2-1; maybe TRBD2 (6 bases). CDR3 size: 15 residues. Trimming removed 3 bases from V and 8 bases from J, with 17 bases in between. Germline assignment: CDR1 LGHNA and CDR2 YNFKEQ. The chain's CDR3 is CASSHLGGSRHEQFF. The CDR3 coding sequence is TGTGCCAGCAGCCACCTGGGGGGTAGCAGACATGAGCAGTTCTTC.

V is TRBV2 and J is TRBJ2-7, with 11 bases fitting TRBD2. Germline lookup yields CDR1 SNHLY and CDR2 FYNNEI. The CDR3 spans 13 residues. J gave up 2 bases and V 7 bases, and 1 base lay outside the gene matches. CDR3 coding DNA: TGTGCCAGCAAACTAGCGGGGGCCTACGAGCAGTACTTC. It translates to CASKLAGAYEQYF. Together with reference TRBV2 and TRBJ2-7, the CDR3 gives the full variable domain: EPEVTQTPSHQVTQMGQEVILRCVPISNHLYFYWYRQILGQKVEFLVSFYNNEISEKSEIFDDQFSVERPDGSNFTLKIRSTKLEDSAMYFCASKLAGAYEQYFGPGTRLTVT.

This rearrangement joins TRBV6-4 to TRBJ1-1, with D tentatively TRBD1 (5 bases). CDR3 length equals 15 residues. The germline V and J ends were trimmed by 4 bases and 2 bases, with 14 bases remaining between them. In germline, CDR1 is MRHNA, CDR2 SNTAGT. As DNA, the CDR3 is TGTGCCAGCAGTGTTTTTACAGGACCCAACACTGAAGCTTTCTTT. This translates into CASSVFTGPNTEAFF.

The chain couples TRBV7-2 to TRBJ2-5, with 9 positions matching TRBD1. The CDR3 sequence is 15 residues long. V lost 1 base to trimming and J lost 2 bases; unmatched junction nucleotides: 2. Germline CDR1 SGHTA, CDR2 FQGNSA. The CDR3 spells CASSLGGQGQETQYF. CDR3 coding DNA: TGTGCCAGCAGCTTAGGAGGACAGGGGCAAGAGACCCAGTACTTC.

The CDR3 loop is CSVDPPGGWQETQYF. The CDR3 region has the DNA TGCAGCGTCGACCCCCCCGGGGGTTGGCAAGAGACCCAGTACTTC. This chain joins TRBV29-1 and TRBJ2-5; D possibly corresponds to TRBD2 (6 bases). Trimming removed 6 bases from V and 2 bases from J, with 19 bases in between. CDR1 SQVTM and CDR2 ANQGSEA come from the germline V gene. The CDR3 is 15 residues long.

The rearrangement joins TRBV14 to TRBJ1-6; no firm D call. Per germline, CDR1 SGHDN and CDR2 FVKESK. Trimming took off 0 bases at V and 7 bases at J, with 13 bases between the two ends. CDR3 length: 16 residues. The CDR3 spells CASSQDRGQINSPLHF. CDR3 bases: TGTGCCAGCAGCCAAGATCGCGGCCAGATAAATTCACCCCTCCACTTT.

The V gene is TRBV4-1, the J gene TRBJ2-3; TRBD2 aligns across 12 bases. Looked up from germline, CDR1 is MGHRA and CDR2 is YSYEKL. CDR3 length: 16 amino acids. With V trimmed by 4 bases and J by 6 bases, 8 bases remained unmatched. This CDR3 reads CASSLGLAGKADTQYF. As DNA, the CDR3 is TGCGCCAGCAGCCTTGGACTAGCGGGGAAAGCGGATACGCAGTATTTT.

The chain is built from TRBV11-3 and TRBJ2-2; 12 bases align to TRBD2. This CDR3 spans 18 amino acids. Germline trimming cut 5 bases from V and 2 bases from J; bases unmatched to any gene: 9. Germline CDR1 is SGHNT and CDR2 is YENEEA. This CDR3 is CASSPETSGGFNTGELFF. CDR3 nucleotides: TGTGCCAGCAGCCCGGAGACTAGCGGGGGTTTTAACACCGGGGAGCTGTTTTTT.

This clone has just a few counts. The genes are TRBV6-1 and TRBJ1-1, with 7 nucleotides matching TRBD1. The trim removed 10 bases at V and 1 base at J, leaving 12 bases unmatched. The CDR3 covers 15 residues. Germline CDR1 and CDR2: MNHNS and SASEGT. CDR3 bases: TGTGCCATTGCGACAGGGCCAAGACCGAACACTGAAGCTTTCTTT. It yields the protein CAIATGPRPNTEAFF.

This chain joins TRBV4-3 and TRBJ2-3; maybe TRBD1 (6 bases). Germline-derived CDR1 and CDR2 are LGHNA and YSLEER. V gave up 3 bases and J gave up 4 bases, with 29 bases separating them. The CDR3 is made up of 20 amino acids. CDR3 sequence (DNA): TGCGCCAGCAGCCATTTCCTAGGGGGAGCCCTAATTGGAGGAGCAGATACGCAGTATTTT. Its protein product is CASSHFLGGALIGGADTQYF.

The V call is TRBV6-1, the J call TRBJ2-1; no reliable D call. V was pared by 7 bases and J by 4 bases, with 14 bases between. The CDR3 runs to 14 residues. Germline V gives CDR1 MNHNS, CDR2 SASEGT. The CDR3, as DNA: TGTGCCAGCAAGAGACTGGAAGCTTACAATGAGCAGTTCTTC. Its protein is CASKRLEAYNEQFF.

The gene calls are TRBV19 and TRBJ2-7; the match to TRBD2 covers 7 bases. Germline lookup yields CDR1 LNHDA and CDR2 SQIVND (reference sequence). With 6 bases clipped from V and 3 bases from J, the junction kept 5 bases outside the gene matches. This CDR3 has 13 residues. The CDR3 loop is CASSQGGNYEQYF. The CDR3 coding sequence is TGTGCCAGTAGCCAGGGAGGGAACTACGAGCAGTACTTC.

The chain has TRBV27 and TRBJ1-2; perhaps TRBD1 as D (6 bases). Trimming took 6 bases from V and 2 from J, leaving 13 bases between them. Germline V lookup: CDR1 MNHEY, CDR2 SMNVEV (reference sequence). This CDR3 is 14 amino acids long. The CDR3 loop is CASSPGQTNYGYTF. The CDR3 region has the DNA TGTGCCAGCAGCCCGGGACAAACGAACTATGGCTACACCTTC.

This chain joins TRBV6-1 and TRBJ2-7; tentative D call: TRBD1 (6 bases). Trimming stripped 5 bases from V and 3 bases from J, with 11 bases between. The germline V gene has CDR1 MNHNS and CDR2 SASEGT. This CDR3 contains 13 residues. The CDR3 nucleotides read TGTGCCAGCAGTCCAGGGGAGAACTACGAGCAGTACTTC. Amino acid sequence: CASSPGENYEQYF.

The chain uses TRBV7-9 and TRBJ2-7; weak D call: TRBD1 (7 bases). V was pared by 1 base and J by 2 bases, with 12 bases between. Germline V gene data show CDR1 as SEHNR and CDR2 as FQNEAQ (reference sequence). The CDR3 covers 15 residues. The CDR3 is CASSLGQGGPYEQYF. CDR3 in DNA: TGTGCCAGCAGCTTAGGGCAGGGGGGCCCCTACGAGCAGTACTTC.

The rearrangement links TRBV6-1 to TRBJ1-1; 7 bases match TRBD1. After removal of 4 bases from V and 1 base from J, the junction contained 6 bases not matched to a gene. CDR3 size: 15 residues. CDR1 is MNHNS and CDR2 is SASEGT in the germline V gene. The CDR3 nucleotides are TGTGCCAGCAGTGCCCGACAGGGATCGAACACTGAAGCTTTCTTT. The encoded protein is CASSARQGSNTEAFF.

The chain joins TRBV7-3 to TRBJ2-6; weak D call: TRBD1 (7 bases). Germline-derived CDR1 and CDR2 are SGHTA and FQGTGA. V lost 5 bases and J lost 5, with 25 bases in between. This CDR3 spans 19 amino acids. The CDR3 bases are TGTGCCAGCAGCCACCTCGAAAGGGGGCGGGGTGGGAGGGCCAACGTCCTGACTTTC. Its translation: CASSHLERGRGGRANVLTF.

This chain connects TRBV10-2 to TRBJ1-2; D perhaps matches TRBD1 (5 bases). This CDR3 is 12 amino acids long. Trimming removed 4 bases from V and 5 bases from J, with 8 bases in between. Germline V gives CDR1 WSHSY, CDR2 SAAADI. CDR3 sequence: CASSGQKYGYTF. The CDR3, as DNA: TGCGCCAGCAGTGGACAGAAATATGGCTACACCTTC.

This clone was counted a few times. The chain employs TRBV5-6 and TRBJ1-2; TRBD1 agrees at 9 bases. Germline loops: CDR1 SGHDT, CDR2 YYEEEE. The length of the CDR3 is 16 residues. V was clipped by 4 bases and J by 8 bases; unmatched bases: 15. The CDR3 DNA is TGTGCCAGCAGCAGAATACAGGGGGCGATAAGGGGAGGCTACACCTTC. Amino acids: CASSRIQGAIRGGYTF.

This clone has more than one count but fewer than ten. V gene TRBV6-1 combines with J gene TRBJ1-3; 10 positions match TRBD1. The germline gives CDR1 MNHNS, CDR2 SASEGT. Trimming removed 5 bases from V and 4 bases from J; junction bases left unmatched: 5. The CDR3 is made up of 15 amino acids. The DNA of the CDR3 is TGTGCCAGCAGTCCCCGGGACAGGGGAGGAAACACCATATATTTT. Residues: CASSPRDRGGNTIYF.